One TCR beta chain is described in this entry. This specimen belongs to a study of T cell responses to AZD1222 COVID-19 vaccine. The germline V gene encodes CDR1 SGHNT and CDR2 YYREEE (reference sequence). This CDR3 is 15 amino acids long. V was clipped by 0 bases and J by 8 bases; unmatched bases: 7. Libraries were prepared by immunoSEQ multiplex PCR; TCRdb keeps only in-frame clonotypes and omits some of them. Among approximately 100,000 clones, 70% to 90% were seen once, and the ten largest hold approximately 3.7%. The sequence derives from an adult in good health. This chain links TRBV5-4 with TRBJ2-1; 8 bases are shared with TRBD2. The source was peripheral blood, collected on day 0 of AZD1222 vaccination. CDR3 DNA sequence: TGTGCCAGCAGCTTGGCCGGCGGGGGGCCACATGAGCAGTTCTTC. Translation gives CASSLAGGGPHEQFF.